This T cell receptor (beta chain) was sequenced during a study of shared clonotypes between healthy human individuals (dated by TCRdb to the early 2020s). For the study in its entirety: The cohort included three men and a couple of women between 18 and 49 years of age. For each donor, three plates each were used for CD4 naive and CD4 memory, two plates were used for CD8 naive, and one plate was used for CD8 memory. The study deeply sequenced blood TCR repertoires of about 5 healthy adults to estimate repertoire size and the extent of clonotype sharing between individuals. To increase sequencing depth and limit assay-specific biases, different laboratories used diverse techniques to prepare libraries and sequence TCR repertoires. Leukapheresis yielded between about 0.94 and 9.5 billion PBMCs per donor.

With respect to this clone: Its antigen remains unidentified. Base-call qualities are not available, and no considerably larger clone is one nucleotide away.

Ends trimmed: V by 6 bases, J by 8 bases; bases unmatched to a gene: 10. The CDR3 holds 14 amino acids from the cysteine to the phenylalanine. The CDR3 DNA has 42 bases and is translated from base 1. According to the germline V gene, CDR1 reads SNHLY and CDR2 reads FYNNEI. The donors were healthy, HIV-negative adults with no recently reported acute infections or vaccinations. Only Caucasian adults living in Nashville, Tennessee, USA were represented among the donors. CD4+ T cells were enriched by magnetic negative selection, after which naive cells were positively selected on CD45RA and the negative fraction was taken as the memory subset. Blood was obtained by leukapheresis, after which PBMCs were separated by Ficoll-Histopaque density gradient centrifugation and cryopreserved in liquid nitrogen vapor phase. Analytical flow cytometry was used to check the purity and quantity of every magnetically sorted T cell population. From each sorted fraction, genomic DNA was isolated and quantified by UV absorbance on a Nanodrop 2000c.

Using the deep immunoSEQ assay, multiplex PCR amplified TCR CDR3 regions from genomic DNA. Extracted genomic DNA from each cell subset was distributed evenly across all wells of several immunoSEQ 96-well plates, and each plate was treated as a replicate. Each replicate PCR for sorted subsets received around 0.2 ug genomic DNA, equal to roughly 30,000 T cell genomes. Purified libraries were quantified with a Qubit 3.0 fluorometer, sized on a Bioanalyzer 2100, and re-quantified with the KAPA Library Quantification kit. Every immunoSEQ 96-well plate was sequenced on a separate single-read 150-cycle Illumina NextSeq 550 flow cell. In the paper's pipeline: Because the immunoSEQ output included only junctional sequences and no quality scores, the filtering could not be the same as the filtering used for full-length reads. Sequences were annotated with PyIR, a Python wrapper for IgBLAST v1.9, using IMGT germline references to assign V/J genes and CDR3. Reads with weak V/J assignments (E-value above 1e-6), missing CDR3, stop codons, out-of-frame junctions, or ambiguous translated residues were removed. V3J clonotypes were defined by identical inferred V gene, J gene, and CDR3 amino acid sequence. Percentage overlap between repertoires was calculated by dividing the number of shared unique clonotypes by the size of the smaller repertoire. Three approaches were used to assess repertoire richness: RTK rarefaction, the Chao1 estimator, and Recon v2.1 estimates of unobserved clonotypes. OLGA was used to compute generation probabilities for all TCRbeta clonotypes that the gDNA method yielded from a handful of donors. TCRdb limited this immuneACCESS table to in-frame rearrangements with V and J called. A share of clones is missing; checked studies link under half to unresolved V genes, and the rest is unexplained. The V and J calls and the clone size are those of that table, but D and trimming were determined from the DNA. A total of millions of clones appear in this sample, approximately 92% of them only once. The ten largest clones add up to around 0.15% of the sample.

Study-wide conclusions, independent of this receptor: Higher generation probabilities were observed for clonotypes shared by all four sorted-subset donors than for non-shared clonotypes. Larger estimated clonotype richness was generally found for naive subsets than for memory subsets. When a few donors were compared, the shared fraction of clonotypes was around 5% for naive CD4, around 3.5% for naive CD8, 2% to 2.5% for memory CD4, and 0.4% for memory CD8. Because the study included only a small number of donors, the genetic and exposure-history diversity represented was limited. Only blood was sampled, and tissue TCR repertoires likely differ from those in blood. Pairwise subsampling led to the expectation that sequencing depth would affect the degree of clonotype sharing among donors. Incomplete sequencing was indicated by rarefaction of sorted-subset datasets, despite the large sequencing depth.

The chain couples TRBV2 to TRBJ2-1, and 7 bases in between align with TRBD2. The TCR originated in a man younger than 35 in good health. Sequences were obtained from naive CD4+ T cells sorted from blood. The meaning of the sample's cell subset or site label: CD45RA+ positively selected. The bases read TGTGCCAGCAGGGTAAGCGGGATTGGAGATGAGCAGTTCTTC. Protein translation: CASRVSGIGDEQFF.